The 16 T cell receptor beta chains reported below all come from one sample, sequenced in a study of human T cells and chemical hapten exposure. As for time point: pre-sensitization, week 0. The treatment: therapeutic diphenylcyclopropenone sensitization with weekly scalp DPC. TCRdb analysed the RACE reads with MiXCR anew, one entry per CDR3 protein. The table lists 95,000 to 150,000 distinct CDR3 sequences, 13% of them singletons. The source was whole blood, collected in connection with sensitization to the hapten diphenylcyclopropenone (DPC). Every receptor here comes from a woman aged 18-29 years with alopecia areata. Some clones in this sample may be carry-over from other donors' samples.

The V call is TRBV9, the J call TRBJ2-3; D may match TRBD1 or TRBD2 (7 bases each). V was trimmed by 5 bases and J by 5 bases, leaving 21 bases between them. Germline V lookup: CDR1 SGDLS, CDR2 YYNGEE. The CDR3 extends over 16 amino acids. CDR3 nucleotide sequence: TGTGCCAGCAGTTCAGGGGGGGCCCAGCTGAGAGATACGCAGTATTTT. Residues: CASSSGGAQLRDTQYF. The whole variable domain, filled in from reference TRBV9 and TRBJ2-3, reads DSGVTQTPKHLITATGQRVTLRCSPRSGDLSVYWYQQSLDQGLQFLIQYYNGEERAKGNILERFSAQQFPDLHSELNLSSLELGDSALYFCASSSGGAQLRDTQYFGPGTRLTVL.

The rearrangement joins TRBV6-6 to TRBJ1-1, with a possible D match to TRBD1 (5 bases). With 5 bases removed from V and 3 bases from J, the gap between germline ends came to 13 bases. Germline V gene data show CDR1 as MNHNY and CDR2 as SVGAGI (reference sequence). The CDR3 is 14 amino acids. This CDR3 reads CASSHLPQDTEAFF. DNA of the CDR3: TGTGCCAGCAGTCACCTCCCACAGGACACTGAAGCTTTCTTT.

This clonotype was counted a few times. The chain links TRBV20-1 to TRBJ1-6; 7 nucleotides align to TRBD1. The germline CDR1 and CDR2 sequences are DFQATT and SNEGSKA (reference sequence). The ends lost 5 bases at V and 10 bases at J; junction bases unmatched: 8. The CDR3 length is 13 residues. CDR3 bases: TGCAGTGCTGCCAGAGGGGGCCTCTCACCCCTCCACTTT. Protein product: CSAARGGLSPLHF.

This clonotype was seen many times. The chain employs TRBV12-3 or TRBV12-4 and TRBJ1-5, with TRBD1 identical over 7 bases. Trimming took 9 bases from V and 0 from J; bases not matched to a gene: 5. This CDR3 spans 14 amino acids. CDR3 coding DNA: TGTGCCAGTGGGGGGACAGCTAGCAATCAGCCCCAGCATTTT. Amino acid sequence: CASGGTASNQPQHF.

Ten or more counts support this clonotype. The CDR3 here is CSATNQGEQYF. The CDR3 DNA reads as TGCAGTGCCACAAATCAGGGGGAGCAGTACTTC. The rearrangement links TRBV20-1 to TRBJ2-7; D perhaps matches TRBD1 (6 bases). CDR1 and CDR2 from the germline V gene are DFQATT and SNEGSKA (reference sequence). The CDR3 length is 11 residues. Between the trimmed V and J ends, which lost 6 bases and 7 bases, there was a span of 13 bases.

In its sample, this clonotype was seen a few times. The rearrangement joins TRBV6-5 to TRBJ2-5; D gene uncertain. The germline CDR1 and CDR2 sequences are MNHEY and SVGAGI. The CDR3 runs 11 residues. Trimming shortened V by 3 bases and J by 6 bases, and 5 bases separated the two germline ends. CDR3 nucleotides: TGTGCCAGCAGTTATCGGAAGACCCAGTACTTC. Protein product: CASSYRKTQYF.

This clonotype turned up a few times. The gene calls are TRBV6-6 and TRBJ1-5; D is unresolved. Germline CDR1 MNHNY, CDR2 SVGAGI (reference sequence). The CDR3 is 15 amino acids. Trimming left V 5 bases short and J 8 bases short, with 19 bases between. The CDR3 coding sequence is TGTGCCAGCAGTAGGGCGGGAGGACTTGGGGAGCCCCAGCATTTT. This encodes CASSRAGGLGEPQHF.

The CDR3 is CASTRDREDTGELFF. CDR3 DNA sequence: TGTGCCAGCACCCGGGACAGGGAAGACACCGGGGAGCTGTTTTTT. The chain has TRBV6-8 and TRBJ2-2, with TRBD1 matching 9 bases. There are 15 residues in the CDR3. In germline, CDR1 is MNHGY, CDR2 SAAAGT. Unmatched junction bases numbered 6, after V lost 7 bases and J lost 3 bases.

The genes are TRBV11-3 and TRBJ2-3; D is undetermined. Germline CDR1 reads SGHNT; CDR2 reads YENEEA. The CDR3 is made up of 16 amino acids. The germline V and J ends were trimmed by 1 base and 5 bases, with 16 bases remaining between them. For the CDR3, the DNA is TGTGCCAGCAGCTTAGGGTTGGGTCCAACGGGAGATACGCAGTATTTT. Protein product: CASSLGLGPTGDTQYF.

The table lists this clonotype with many counts. The CDR3 coding sequence is TGTGCCAGCAGTGAAGCGCAACAGTGGTGGGAGCAGTTCTTC. It encodes CASSEAQQWWEQFF. This chain links TRBV6-1 with TRBJ2-1; D not resolved. Per germline, CDR1 MNHNS and CDR2 SASEGT. Trimming removed 0 bases from V and 10 bases from J, with 13 bases in between. The CDR3 loop spans 14 amino acids.

Only a few counts were recorded for this clonotype. This rearrangement joins TRBV12-3 or TRBV12-4 to TRBJ1-1; a weak D match, TRBD1 (5 bases). The CDR3 length is 13 residues. Trimming left V 6 bases short and J 1 base short, with 9 bases between. The CDR3 sequence: CASRKTGNTEAFF. The DNA of the CDR3 is TGTGCCAGCAGGAAAACAGGGAACACTGAAGCTTTCTTT.

This clonotype was seen only a few times. The chain uses TRBV2 and TRBJ2-1; either TRBD1 or TRBD2 may supply D (6 bases each). CDR1 is SNHLY and CDR2 is FYNNEI in the germline V gene. The CDR3 extends over 13 amino acids. The V end was cut by 10 bases, the J end by 8 bases, with 18 bases between. CDR3 region: CATSGGYLDEQFF. The CDR3 region has the DNA TGTGCCACCTCCGGGGGCTACCTCGATGAGCAGTTCTTC.

The chain has TRBV28 and TRBJ2-1; TRBD1 aligns across 10 bases. There are 15 residues in the CDR3. Germline-derived CDR1 and CDR2 are MDHEN and SYDVKM. The V segment lost 3 bases and the J segment 7 bases; nucleotides outside the gene matches: 6. The CDR3 region is CASSLLDRGTNEQFF. The CDR3 region has the DNA TGTGCCAGCAGTTTGCTGGACAGGGGGACGAATGAGCAGTTCTTC.

The V gene is TRBV7-2, the J gene TRBJ2-1, with 16 bases fitting TRBD2. The CDR3 sequence is 15 residues long. CDR1 and CDR2 from the germline V gene are SGHTA and FQGNSA. Losses at the gene ends were 3 bases for V and 12 bases for J; bases not matched to a gene: 5. As DNA, the CDR3 is TGTGCCAGCAGCTTCGGGACTAGCGGGGGGGCCGTGCAGTTCTTC. This encodes CASSFGTSGGAVQFF.

This clonotype occurred many times. CDR3 nucleotide sequence: TGTGCCAGCAGCTTAGCGCCGGGGTTTCGGGCCTATGGCTACACCTTC. This gives the protein CASSLAPGFRAYGYTF. The J gene is TRBJ1-2, the V gene TRBV7-2, with D hard to call. This CDR3 has 16 amino acids. V lost 0 bases, J lost 4 bases, and 15 bases lay in between. From germline, CDR1 is SGHTA and CDR2 FQGNSA.

V and J are TRBV28 and TRBJ1-2; D unclear. Germline values: CDR1 MDHEN, CDR2 SYDVKM. Trimming took 8 bases from V and 2 from J, leaving 6 bases between them. CDR3 size: 11 residues. CDR3 sequence reads: CASGANYGYTF. For the CDR3, the DNA is TGTGCCAGCGGCGCGAACTATGGCTACACCTTC.